A selection of T cell receptor beta chains follows, all from one sample in a study of cytotoxic CD8 clonotypes in ibrutinib-treated CLL. TCRdb keeps only in-frame clones here, not all; method: immunoSEQ multiplex PCR. The sample has about 140,000 clones, 85% to 95% seen once. Material: PBMCs, obtained after 12 months of ibrutinib treatment. All receptors derive from a human donor with chronic lymphocytic leukemia. CDR3s include the opening cysteine and the closing phenylalanine or tryptophan. A D gene is named only where the DNA matches it firmly. Clone size is stated in some rows and not others, as once, few, many or a class when expanded.

abundance,j_gene,d_gene,v_gene,CDR3aa,CDR3nt
-,TRBJ1-5,-,TRBV4-3,CASSQVGGVNQPQHF,TGCGCCAGCAGCCAAGTAGGAGGGGTCAATCAGCCCCAGCATTTT
-,TRBJ1-1,TRBD1,TRBV9,CASRDLTGVGTEAFF,TGTGCCAGCAGGGATTTAACAGGGGTTGGAACTGAAGCTTTCTTT
-,TRBJ1-1,-,TRBV5-1,CASSLATEYTEAFF,TGCGCCAGCAGCTTGGCCACGGAGTACACTGAAGCTTTCTTT
-,TRBJ2-1,-,TRBV11-3,CASSDASYNEQFF,TGTGCCAGCAGCGACGCATCCTACAATGAGCAGTTCTTC
-,TRBJ2-1,-,TRBV19,CASSIPRASSEQFF,TGTGCCAGTAGTATCCCTCGTGCTAGCAGTGAGCAGTTCTTC
-,TRBJ2-1,-,TRBV30,CAWSPIGDEQFF,TGTGCCTGGAGTCCGATCGGCGATGAGCAGTTCTTC
-,TRBJ1-4,-,TRBV18,CASSPQTDEKLFF,TGTGCCAGCTCACCACAGACCGATGAAAAACTGTTTTTT
-,TRBJ1-5,-,TRBV27,CASSPRPISNQPQHF,TGTGCCAGCAGTCCCCGACCGATAAGCAATCAGCCCCAGCATTTT
once,TRBJ2-1,-,TRBV18,CASSSGPSSYNEQFF,TGTGCCAGCTCGTCGGGTCCCAGCTCCTACAATGAGCAGTTCTTC
-,TRBJ2-3,-,TRBV10-2,CASSEFDTQYF,TGCGCCAGCAGTGAGTTTGATACGCAGTATTTT
-,TRBJ2-7,-,TRBV27,CASSSTYEQYF,TGTGCCAGCAGTTCTACCTACGAGCAGTACTTC
-,TRBJ1-5,-,TRBV28,CASSARHLADQPQHF,TGTGCCAGCAGTGCCCGGCACCTTGCAGATCAGCCCCAGCATTTT